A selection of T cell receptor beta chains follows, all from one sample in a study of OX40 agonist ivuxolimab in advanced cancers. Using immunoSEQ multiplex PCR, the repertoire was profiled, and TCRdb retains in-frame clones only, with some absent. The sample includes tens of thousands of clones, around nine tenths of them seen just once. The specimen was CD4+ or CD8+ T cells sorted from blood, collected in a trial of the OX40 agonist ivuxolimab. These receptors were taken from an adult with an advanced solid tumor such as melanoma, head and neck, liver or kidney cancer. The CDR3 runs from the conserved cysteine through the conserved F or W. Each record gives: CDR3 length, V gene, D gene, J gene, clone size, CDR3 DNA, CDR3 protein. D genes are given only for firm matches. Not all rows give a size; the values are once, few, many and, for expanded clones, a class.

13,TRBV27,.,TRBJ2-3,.,TGTGCCAGCAGTTTTTCGAACACAGATACGCAGTATTTT,CASSFSNTDTQYF
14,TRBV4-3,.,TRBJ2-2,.,TGCGCCAGCAGCCAAGCGTGGGAAACCGGGGAGCTGTTTTTT,CASSQAWETGELFF
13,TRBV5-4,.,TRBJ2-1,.,TGTGCCAGCAGCCCGCTTTTGGGAGGTGAGCAGTTCTTC,CASSPLLGGEQFF
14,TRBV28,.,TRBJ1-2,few,TGTGCCAGTGCCGGACAGCCCCGGAACTATGGCTACACCTTC,CASAGQPRNYGYTF
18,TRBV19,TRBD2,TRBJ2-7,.,TGTGCCAGTAGTGGGTCCCATCTAGCGGGAGAGAGGGGCCACGAGCAGTACTTC,CASSGSHLAGERGHEQYF
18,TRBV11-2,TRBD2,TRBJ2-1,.,TGTGCCAGCAGCGTTGGGCCGGGACTAGCGGGAGCCACGGGTGAGCAGTTCTTC,CASSVGPGLAGATGEQFF
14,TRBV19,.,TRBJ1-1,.,TGTGCCAGTAGTAGCCTCGACACAACCACTGAAGCTTTCTTT,CASSSLDTTTEAFF
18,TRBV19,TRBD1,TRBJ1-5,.,TGTGCCAGTAGTATAGGGATCTTCCGGGACAGGGCAAATCAGCCCCAGCATTTT,CASSIGIFRDRANQPQHF
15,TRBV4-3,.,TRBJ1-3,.,TGCGCCAGCAGCCCCACGTATATCTCTGGAAACACCATATATTTT,CASSPTYISGNTIYF
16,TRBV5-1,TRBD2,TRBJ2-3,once,TGCGCCAGCAGCCCCTGGACTAGCGGGGCCACAGATACGCAGTATTTT,CASSPWTSGATDTQYF
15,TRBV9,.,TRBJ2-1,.,TGTGCCAGCAGCGTAAGTGTCTCGCTAGTCGATGAGCAGTTCTTC,CASSVSVSLVDEQFF
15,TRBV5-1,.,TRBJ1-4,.,TGCGCCAGCAGCTTGGCTGCGGCGGCTAATGAAAAACTGTTTTTT,CASSLAAAANEKLFF
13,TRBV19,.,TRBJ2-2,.,TGTGCCAGTAGTATACCAGGGAACGGGGAGCTGTTTTTT,CASSIPGNGELFF
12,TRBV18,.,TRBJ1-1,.,TGTGCCAGCGGGCAGGGCCTCACTGAAGCTTTCTTT,CASGQGLTEAFF
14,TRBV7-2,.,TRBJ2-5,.,TGTGCCAGCAGCTTTGGAGGGCCTTTAGAGACCCAGTACTTC,CASSFGGPLETQYF
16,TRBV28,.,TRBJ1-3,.,TGTGCCAGCAGGCAAACAGGTTTTTCGAGCGGAAACACCATATATTTT,CASRQTGFSSGNTIYF
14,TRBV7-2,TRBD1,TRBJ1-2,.,TGTGCCAGCAGCGCGACAGGGGGAAACTATGGCTACACCTTC,CASSATGGNYGYTF
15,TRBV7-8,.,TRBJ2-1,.,TGTGCCAGCAGCTTAAGGGAGTTCCCTTACAATGAGCAGTTCTTC,CASSLREFPYNEQFF
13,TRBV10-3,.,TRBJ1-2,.,TGTGCCTCGAGCCCTCAACAGGATTATGGCTACACCTTC,CASSPQQDYGYTF
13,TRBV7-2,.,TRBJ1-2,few,TGTGCCAGCACCCCCAGTGTTCCCTATGGCTACACCTTC,CASTPSVPYGYTF
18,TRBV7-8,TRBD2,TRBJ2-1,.,TGTGCCAGCAGCTTAGTTTTTGCCGGACTAGCGGCCTACAATGAGCAGTTCTTC,CASSLVFAGLAAYNEQFF
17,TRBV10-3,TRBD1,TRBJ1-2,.,TGTGCCATCAGTGAGGGGACAGGGGGCGGTCGCGCCTATGGCTACACCTTC,CAISEGTGGGRAYGYTF
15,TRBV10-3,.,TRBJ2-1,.,TGTGCCATCAGACAAGTCTACGGGGGAAACAATGAGCAGTTCTTC,CAIRQVYGGNNEQFF
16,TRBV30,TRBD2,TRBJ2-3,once,TGTGCCTGGAGTCAGTGGCTAGCGGGATCTAGAGATACGCAGTATTTT,CAWSQWLAGSRDTQYF
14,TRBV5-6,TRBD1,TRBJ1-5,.,TGTGCCAGCAGCTTCCGCGACAGGGGGGAGCCCCAGCATTTT,CASSFRDRGEPQHF
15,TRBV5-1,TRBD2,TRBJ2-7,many,TGCGCCAGCAGCTTGGATCCTAGCGGGTCGCAAGAGCAGTACTTC,CASSLDPSGSQEQYF
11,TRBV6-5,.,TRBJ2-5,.,TGTGCCAGCAGTGGGGGGCGGACCCAGTACTTC,CASSGGRTQYF
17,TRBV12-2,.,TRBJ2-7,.,TGTGCAAGTCGCTTTTTGGCCCAGCGGGAGAGGTCGGGCGAGCAGTACTTC,CASRFLAQRERSGEQYF
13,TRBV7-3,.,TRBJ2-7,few,TGTGCCAGCAGCCGAAAAGAGTGGTACGAGCAGTACTTC,CASSRKEWYEQYF
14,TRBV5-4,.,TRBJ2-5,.,TGTGCCAGCAGCTTGAGTGGGGTTCGGGAGACCCAGTACTTC,CASSLSGVRETQYF
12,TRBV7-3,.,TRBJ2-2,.,TGTGCCAGCAGCGGAGACACCGGGGAGCTGTTTTTT,CASSGDTGELFF
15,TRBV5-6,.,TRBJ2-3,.,TGTGCCAGCCTTGGCCGTGTGGGGATCACAGATACGCAGTATTTT,CASLGRVGITDTQYF
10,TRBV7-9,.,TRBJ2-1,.,TGTGCCAGCAGCCGAGGTGAGCAGTTCTTC,CASSRGEQFF
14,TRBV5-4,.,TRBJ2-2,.,TGTGCCAGCAGAGTAGCACCGAACACCGGGGAGCTGTTTTTT,CASRVAPNTGELFF
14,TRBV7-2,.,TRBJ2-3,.,TGTGCCAGCAGCTTAAGGCGGCGCTCAGATACGCAGTATTTT,CASSLRRRSDTQYF
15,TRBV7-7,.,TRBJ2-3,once,TGTGCCAGCAGCTCTGGAGTATCGAGCACAGATACGCAGTATTTT,CASSSGVSSTDTQYF
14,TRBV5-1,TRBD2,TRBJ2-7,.,TGCGCCAGCAGCCTGGGAGGGATCTCCTACGAGCAGTACTTC,CASSLGGISYEQYF
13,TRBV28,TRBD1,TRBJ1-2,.,TGTGCCAGCAGCCACGGACAGGGCCGGGGCTACACCTTC,CASSHGQGRGYTF
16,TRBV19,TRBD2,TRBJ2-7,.,TGTGCCAGTAGTCCCGCGGGGGGAGCGGGAGAAGACGAGCAGTACTTC,CASSPAGGAGEDEQYF
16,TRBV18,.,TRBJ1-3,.,TGTGCCAGCTCACCACCGGGATTCCGCTCTGGAAACACCATATATTTT,CASSPPGFRSGNTIYF
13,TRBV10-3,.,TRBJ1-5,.,TGTGCCATCAGTGGTCACTCCCGGGGGGCCCAGCATTTT,CAISGHSRGAQHF
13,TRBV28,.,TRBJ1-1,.,TGTGCCAGCAGTCCACAAGACAGGCTTGAAGCTTTCTTT,CASSPQDRLEAFF
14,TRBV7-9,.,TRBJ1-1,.,TGTGCCAGCAGCTTAGCGCTAGGAACAGCTGAAGCTTTCTTT,CASSLALGTAEAFF
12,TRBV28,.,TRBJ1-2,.,TGTGCCGCAGAAAGGGGGGCGGGCGGCTACACCTTC,CAAERGAGGYTF
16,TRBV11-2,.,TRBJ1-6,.,TGTGCCAGCAGCTTAGTGTGGACAACCTATAATTCACCCCTCCACTTT,CASSLVWTTYNSPLHF
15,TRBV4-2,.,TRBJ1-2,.,TGTGCCAGCAGCCAAGAAGGTGACAGCGTCTATGGCTACACCTTC,CASSQEGDSVYGYTF
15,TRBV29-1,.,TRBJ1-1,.,TGCAGCGGTGGCGTATCCCTTAGGGAAGGGTCTGAAGCTTTCTTT,CSGGVSLREGSEAFF
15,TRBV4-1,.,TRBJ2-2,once,TGCGCCAGCAGCCGCCTAGAGTCGGAAACCGGGGAGCTGTTTTTT,CASSRLESETGELFF
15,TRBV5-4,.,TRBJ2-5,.,TGTGCCAGCCAGGCCGGGACCACCTTCGAAGAGACCCAGTACTTC,CASQAGTTFEETQYF
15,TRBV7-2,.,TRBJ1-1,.,TGTGCCAGCAGCTTACTGTCAGGGTCGAACACTGAAGCTTTCTTT,CASSLLSGSNTEAFF
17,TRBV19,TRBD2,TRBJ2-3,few,TGTGCCAGTAGTATGTCTGGGACTAGCGGGAAGGGAGATACGCAGTATTTT,CASSMSGTSGKGDTQYF
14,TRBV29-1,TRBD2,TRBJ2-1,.,TGCAGCGCCACCGTAGCGGGAGGGGCGGATGAGCAGTTCTTC,CSATVAGGADEQFF
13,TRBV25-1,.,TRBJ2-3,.,TGTGCCAGCAGTGGGGTGGCTTTTGATACGCAGTATTTT,CASSGVAFDTQYF
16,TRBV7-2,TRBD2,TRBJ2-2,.,TGTGCCAGCAGCCGAGACCTAGCGGCCACGGGAGGGGAGCTGTTTTTT,CASSRDLAATGGELFF
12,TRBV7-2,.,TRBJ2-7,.,TGTGCCAGCAGCTCCAACAGGGAAGAGCAGTACTTC,CASSSNREEQYF
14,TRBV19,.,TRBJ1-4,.,TGTGCCAGTAGTCCCCGTAGGGGACTAGAAAAACTGTTTTTT,CASSPRRGLEKLFF
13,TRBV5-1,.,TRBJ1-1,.,TGCGCCAGCAGCTTGGGGGGTAACACTGAAGCTTTCTTT,CASSLGGNTEAFF
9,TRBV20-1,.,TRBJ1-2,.,TGCAGTGTAGGCTATGGCTACACCTTC,CSVGYGYTF
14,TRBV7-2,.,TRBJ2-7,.,TGTGCCAGCAGCTTGGGCCGGAGCTCCTACGAGCAGTACTTC,CASSLGRSSYEQYF
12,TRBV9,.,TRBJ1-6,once,TGTGCCAGCGGCCAGGCGAATTCACCCCTCCACTTT,CASGQANSPLHF